The source of this T cell receptor beta chain is a study of blood T cell repertoires in COVID-19 (dated by TCRdb to the early 2020s). Some background on the complete study: The collaborator samples originated in the United States, Italy and Spain and spanned the acute and convalescent phases of COVID-19. The prospective study material was composed of cDNA or gDNA derived from T cells, B-cell-depleted T cells, or PBMCs. Samples came from the ongoing ImmuneRACE study (first 160 participants) plus 1,254 subjects from 6 global collaborators. Nearly every sample came with metadata listing a de-identified subject ID, COVID-19 status, age in years and sex. Where available, HLA class I and class II types were obtained from metadata supplied by the sample provider rather than from assay-based typing. The repertoires were released in a freely available public database intended as a resource for research on the immune response to SARS-CoV-2. Subjects who had been exposed to COVID-19, were actively infected with it, or had recovered from it provided the deeply sampled blood TCRbeta repertoires that made up the dataset. Paper-wide results and their limitations: How much clinical and demographic metadata was included differed by source and by participant, and the metadata was provided uncurated.

This clone has more than one count but fewer than ten. Its antigen is not yet known. Per-base quality was not reported, and no clone a single base away is much larger than it. The V end loses 4 bases and the J end loses 1 base, and a stretch of 14 bases separates them. Looking up the germline V gene (reference sequence) yields CDR1 SGHNT and CDR2 YYREEE. The CDR3 holds 15 amino acids from the cysteine to the phenylalanine. Here the CDR3 DNA is all that survives: 45 bases in frame from base 1. The immunoSEQ Assay, a bias-controlled multiplex PCR, was used to amplify TCRbeta CDR3 regions from genomic DNA. The source study handled its data this way. Within the assay, amplification of reference gene primers was used to estimate how many nucleated cells each sample contained. To quantify the absolute abundance of each unique TCRbeta CDR3 rearrangement, sequence reads were collapsed and filtered. For each sample, productive Simpson clonality was calculated as the square root of Simpson's diversity index across productive rearrangements. TCRdb took this table from immuneACCESS and kept in-frame rearrangements with V and J called. Such tables lack part of the clones; where checked against another copy, unresolved V genes explain under half of the gap, and the rest is unexplained. Clonal size and the V and J genes are those of that table, whereas D and trimming came from the DNA. Present in this sample are fewer than 300,000 clones, more than 85% of which were seen just once. The ten largest clonotypes hold about 9.3% of the sample.

In the prospective study, participants were roughly 18 to 90 years old, resided in under 30 geographic areas of the United States, and were enrolled through a virtual design. To assign participants to cohorts, the prospective study relied on clinical history that participants themselves reported in a screening survey and a study questionnaire. Recovered participants in ImmuneRACE Cohort 3 were defined by two consecutive negative NP/OP PCR tests, clearance by a healthcare professional, or resolution of symptoms. In the prospective study, mobile phlebotomists collected whole blood, serum and a nasopharyngeal or oropharyngeal swab from each participant. Participants in the prospective study had the option to provide additional blood draws and questionnaires over a roughly 2-month period. Blood samples from the prospective study were shipped frozen or at room temperature prior to DNA extraction.

The sample was PBMCs or T cells enriched from blood (not recorded which). The source of this sequence is a man aged 40-49 years who had recovered from COVID-19. The chain joins TRBV5-4 to TRBJ1-1; the D segment could be TRBD1, given 6 matching bases. The sequence in DNA is TGTGCCAGCAGCCCGGTGACAGGACAGAACACTGAAGCTTTCTTT. The translation is CASSPVTGQNTEAFF.